These 9 T cell receptor beta chains share one sample of origin, sequenced in a study of technical replicates of blood from a few donors. Using immunoSEQ multiplex PCR, the repertoire was profiled, and TCRdb retains in-frame clones only, with some absent. The data contain more than 75,000 clones, 80% to 95% of them seen just once; the ten biggest clones take up roughly 0.26%. The sample comprised T cells isolated from PBMCs. The receptor set was obtained from a human donor in good health.

The rearrangement joins TRBV2 to TRBJ2-3; no clear D gene. Between the trimmed V and J ends, which lost 8 bases and 2 bases, there was a span of 5 bases. Germline CDR1 is SNHLY and CDR2 is FYNNEI. The CDR3 is 11 amino acids. The CDR3 DNA sequence: TGTGCCAGCGCGTTCACAGATACGCAGTATTTT. Protein product: CASAFTDTQYF. The whole variable domain, remainder taken from reference TRBV2 and TRBJ2-3, is EPEVTQTPSHQVTQMGQEVILRCVPISNHLYFYWYRQILGQKVEFLVSFYNNEISEKSEIFDDQFSVERPDGSNFTLKIRSTKLEDSAMYFCASAFTDTQYFGPGTRLTVL.

This clone appeared a few times. V is TRBV19 and J is TRBJ1-1, with D possibly TRBD1 on 5 matching bases. CDR1 LNHDA and CDR2 SQIVND come from the germline V gene (reference sequence). CDR3 length: 14 amino acids. V lost 3 bases and J 5 bases, leaving 13 bases between the germline ends. CDR3 loop: CASSIRGIGTEAFF. CDR3 DNA sequence: TGTGCCAGTAGTATCCGGGGGATAGGGACTGAAGCTTTCTTT.

The chain uses TRBV5-1 and TRBJ1-4; 10 bases fit TRBD1. Trimming at V came to 4 bases and at J to 2 bases, leaving 5 bases not matched to a gene. Germline V gene sequence: CDR1 SGHRS, CDR2 YFSETQ. There are 16 residues in the CDR3. Here the CDR3 reads CASSPPGQGTNEKLFF. CDR3 in DNA: TGCGCCAGCAGCCCACCGGGACAGGGGACTAATGAAAAACTGTTTTTT.

The chain joins TRBV10-3 to TRBJ1-1, with 8 bases lining up with TRBD1. The germline V gene encodes CDR1 ENHRY and CDR2 SYGVKD. CDR3 size: 13 residues. V shed 11 bases and J 3 bases; nucleotides not matched to a gene: 8. CDR3 sequence: CAALDRVDTEAFF. For the CDR3, the DNA is TGTGCCGCCTTGGACAGGGTGGACACTGAAGCTTTCTTT.

This chain links TRBV12-2 with TRBJ1-1. TRBV12-2 has pseudogene status. This CDR3 is 11 amino acids long. The CDR3 DNA sequence: TGTGCAAGTCGCTTAGCTCTTGAAGCTTTCTTT. It encodes CASRLALEAFF.

This chain links TRBV13 with TRBJ2-1, with TRBD2 matching 9 bases. V was clipped by 4 bases and J by 6 bases; unmatched bases: 7. Germline V gene sequence: CDR1 PRHDT, CDR2 FYEKMQ (reference sequence). CDR3 size: 15 residues. In DNA, the CDR3 is TGTGCCAGCAGCTCTAGCGGGACCACAGTCAATGAGCAGTTCTTC. This codes for CASSSSGTTVNEQFF.

The chain is built from TRBV5-6 and TRBJ2-7, with 10 bases lining up with TRBD1. The trim removed 4 bases at V and 3 bases at J, leaving 7 bases unmatched. CDR1 is SGHDT, CDR2 YYEEEE, per germline. CDR3 length: 15 amino acids. The CDR3 region is CASSGYGTGDYEQYF. In DNA form, the CDR3 reads TGTGCCAGCAGCGGATACGGGACAGGGGACTACGAGCAGTACTTC.

This chain connects TRBV4-1 to TRBJ2-3, with D possibly TRBD2 on 5 matching bases. The CDR3 spans 17 residues. CDR1 MGHRA and CDR2 YSYEKL come from the germline V gene. V dropped 2 bases and J dropped 2 bases, with 17 bases sitting between them. CDR3 protein: CASSQIYRGESTDTQYF. CDR3 bases: TGCGCCAGCAGCCAAATCTATCGGGGTGAGTCCACAGATACGCAGTATTTT.

This chain connects TRBV6-1 to TRBJ1-4, with TRBD1 identical over 8 bases. The CDR3 is 14 amino acids. The trim removed 6 bases at V and 7 bases at J, leaving 7 bases unmatched. Germline V gives CDR1 MNHNS, CDR2 SASEGT. The CDR3 region is CASRDRVGGEKLFF. Written as DNA, the CDR3 is TGTGCCAGCAGGGACAGGGTGGGCGGTGAAAAACTGTTTTTT.